The 21 T cell receptor beta chains below all came from one sample that was sequenced in a study of cytomegalovirus exposure and HLA in healthy donors. Use of 60 Vbeta and 13 Jbeta primers characterized the PCR. Generated by immunoSEQ multiplex PCR, the TCRdb table keeps only in-frame clones and is missing some. This sample's table has 45,000 to 60,000 clones. The sequenced sample was PBMCs. The receptors were gathered from a male donor in good health and CMV-seronegative.

The chain is built from TRBV12-5 and TRBJ2-7, with TRBD1 matching 8 bases. Germline CDR1 LGHNT, CDR2 FRNRAP. The CDR3 loop spans 12 amino acids. The V segment lost 8 bases and the J segment 5 bases; nucleotides outside the gene matches: 5. The CDR3 loop is CASRPGGHEQYF. The CDR3 bases are TGTGCTAGTCGGCCAGGGGGCCACGAGCAGTACTTC. Variable domain in full (rest from reference TRBV12-5 and TRBJ2-7): DARVTQTPRHKVTEMGQEVTMRCQPILGHNTVFWYRQTMMQGLELLAYFRNRAPLDDSGMPKDRFSAEMPDATLATLKIQPSEPRDSAVYFCASRPGGHEQYFGPGTRLTVT.

CDR3 DNA: TGCGCCAGCAGCCTAGATCCATCCGGTAGGGGTGGCTACACCTTC. Its protein is CASSLDPSGRGGYTF. This chain connects TRBV4-3 to TRBJ1-2; a possible D gene is TRBD1 (5 bases). Germline V gene lookup returns CDR1 LGHNA and CDR2 YSLEER. Trimming removed 4 bases from V and 7 bases from J, with 19 bases in between. The CDR3 contains 15 residues.

V usage is TRBV7-8 and J usage is TRBJ2-5; TRBD2 aligns across 12 bases. Germline CDR1 and CDR2: SGHVS and FQNEAQ. The CDR3 is 16 residues long. V lost 0 bases to trimming and J lost 7 bases; unmatched junction nucleotides: 6. In DNA form, the CDR3 reads TGTGCCAGCAGCTTAGCAACTAGCGGGGGGTTTGGGACCCAGTACTTC. Translating gives CASSLATSGGFGTQYF.

This chain links TRBV11-1 with TRBJ2-1; 9 bases are a match to TRBD1. V lost 5 bases and J lost 6; bases outside the gene matches: 5. The CDR3 contains 14 residues. Germline CDR1 SGHAT, CDR2 FQDESV (reference sequence). The CDR3 sequence: CASSDDRGGNEQFF. The CDR3 DNA reads TGTGCCAGCAGCGATGACAGGGGGGGCAATGAGCAGTTCTTC.

The chain employs TRBV4-1 and TRBJ2-7; 14 bases agree with TRBD2. V gave up 0 bases and J gave up 4 bases; unmatched junction bases: 17. CDR1 is MGHRA and CDR2 is YSYEKL in the germline V gene. There are 21 residues in the CDR3. CDR3 bases: TGCGCCAGCAGCCAAGATAGCGAGGGACTAGCGGGAGTGGGATCTGATTACGAGCAGTACTTC. This translates into CASSQDSEGLAGVGSDYEQYF.

The chain employs TRBV6-5 and TRBJ2-7; D uncertain. Trimming removed 0 bases at V and 2 bases at J, with 5 bases between. CDR3 length: 13 amino acids. Per germline, CDR1 MNHEY and CDR2 SVGAGI. CDR3 protein: CASSYSRTYEQYF. The CDR3 DNA reads as TGTGCCAGCAGTTACTCGCGGACCTACGAGCAGTACTTC.

The chain employs TRBV28 and TRBJ2-7; 9 bases are a match to TRBD1. CDR1 and CDR2 from the germline V gene are MDHEN and SYDVKM. V was pared by 6 bases and J by 3 bases, with 6 bases of the junction left unmatched. The CDR3 extends over 14 amino acids. The CDR3 region is CASSLRTGDYEQYF. CDR3 in DNA: TGTGCCAGCAGCCTTAGGACAGGGGACTACGAGCAGTACTTC.

The chain's CDR3 is CASSSTGQGYIEAFF. The CDR3 DNA follows: TGTGCCAGCAGTTCGACCGGACAGGGTTACATTGAAGCTTTCTTT. The chain uses TRBV28 and TRBJ1-1; TRBD1 agrees at 8 bases. The germline CDR1 and CDR2 sequences are MDHEN and SYDVKM. The J segment lost 7 bases and the V segment lost 4 bases, leaving 11 bases of the junction unmatched. This CDR3 comprises 15 residues.

This chain uses TRBV30 with TRBJ2-7; weak D call: TRBD2 (8 bases). The CDR3 covers 14 residues. Trimming cost V 5 bases and J 6 bases, with 20 bases left between them. Germline V gene lookup returns CDR1 GTSNPN and CDR2 SVGIG (reference sequence). The CDR3 spells CAWSPTGAGGEQYF. Written as DNA, the CDR3 is TGTGCCTGGTCCCCCACAGGGGCGGGGGGCGAGCAGTACTTC.

The J gene is TRBJ1-5, the V gene TRBV21-1. TRBV21-1 is designated a pseudogene. CDR3 size: 16 residues. CDR3 amino acids: CASNALVGGACQPQHF. CDR3 DNA: TGTGCCAGCAACGCCCTCGTTGGAGGGGCTTGCCAGCCCCAGCATTTT.

CDR3 DNA sequence: TGCGCCAGCAGCCAAGAAAGGACAGGTCAAGAGACCCAGTACTTC. Protein sequence: CASSQERTGQETQYF. The V and J genes are TRBV4-1 and TRBJ2-5, with 7 bases that match TRBD1. V lost 0 bases and J lost 2; bases outside the gene matches: 3. CDR3 length equals 15 residues. Germline-derived CDR1 and CDR2 are MGHRA and YSYEKL.

This chain links TRBV29-1 with TRBJ2-5; the D gene is possibly TRBD1 (6 bases). This CDR3 has 14 amino acids. CDR1 SQVTM and CDR2 ANQGSEA come from the germline V gene. Trimming pared 4 bases from V and 5 bases from J, leaving 17 bases between. CDR3 region: CSVVHRRGDETQYF. In DNA, the CDR3 is TGCAGCGTTGTGCACCGCAGGGGAGATGAGACCCAGTACTTC.

On this clone: Other DNA sequences of this sample code for an identical CDR3. V is TRBV4-1 and J is TRBJ2-2, with TRBD1 identical over 8 bases. There are 16 residues in the CDR3. V shed 3 bases and J 2 bases; nucleotides not matched to a gene: 5. Germline CDR1 and CDR2: MGHRA and YSYEKL. CDR3 coding DNA: TGCGCCAGCAGCCACGGACAGGGAATTAACACCGGGGAGCTGTTTTTT. Its protein is CASSHGQGINTGELFF.

The rearrangement links TRBV15 to TRBJ2-7, with D unresolved. The V end was cut by 5 bases, the J end by 3 bases, with 14 bases between. The CDR3 totals 14 residues. Germline lookup yields CDR1 LNHNV and CDR2 YYDKDF (reference sequence). In DNA, the CDR3 is TGTGCCACCAGCCCTACCAGGAATCTCTACGAGCAGTACTTC. This codes for CATSPTRNLYEQYF.

The V and J genes are TRBV9 and TRBJ2-7, with TRBD1 matching over 8 bases. J gave up 7 bases and V 2 bases, and 8 bases lay outside the gene matches. The CDR3 covers 14 residues. CDR1 and CDR2 from the germline V gene are SGDLS and YYNGEE. The chain's CDR3 is CASSVGTGPKEQYF. The CDR3 bases are TGTGCCAGCAGCGTCGGGACAGGTCCTAAGGAGCAGTACTTC.

The gene calls are TRBV14 and TRBJ2-3, with D unresolved. The CDR3 covers 12 residues. Per germline, CDR1 SGHDN and CDR2 FVKESK. Trimming cost V 4 bases and J 6 bases, with 8 bases left between them. In DNA, the CDR3 is TGTGCCAGCAGCCGCCCTAGGGATACGCAGTATTTT. This encodes CASSRPRDTQYF.

On this clone itself: Other DNA sequences in the same sample also yield this CDR3. The CDR3 sequence is CASSDTRQGQPTQYF. The CDR3 DNA reads as TGCGCCAGCAGTGATACTCGCCAGGGCCAGCCGACCCAGTACTTC. The chain uses TRBV10-1 and TRBJ2-5; perhaps TRBD1 as D (5 bases). V gave up 3 bases and J gave up 7 bases, with 18 bases separating them. This CDR3 spans 15 amino acids. Germline-derived CDR1 and CDR2 are WNHNN and SYGVQD (reference sequence).

The V and J genes are TRBV5-1 and TRBJ2-6; 10 bases are a match to TRBD2. The junction had 6 bases not matched to a gene; V was cut back by 9 bases and J by 0 bases. The CDR3 sequence is 16 residues long. Germline V gene sequence: CDR1 SGHRS, CDR2 YFSETQ. CDR3 sequence reads: CATRSGGDSGANVLTF. CDR3 DNA sequence: TGCGCCACCAGGAGCGGGGGGGACTCTGGGGCCAACGTCCTGACTTTC. Full variable domain (missing parts from reference TRBV5-1 and TRBJ2-6): KAGVTQTPRYLIKTRGQQVTLSCSPISGHRSVSWYQQTPGQGLQFLFEYFSETQRNKGNFPGRFSGRQFSNSRSEMNVSTLELGDSALYLCATRSGGDSGANVLTFGAGSRLTVL.

This CDR3 is CASRALQGEKLFF. The CDR3 DNA sequence: TGTGCCAGTAGAGCCCTACAGGGAGAAAAACTGTTTTTT. The chain joins TRBV19 to TRBJ1-4, with a weak D call TRBD1 (6 bases). The CDR3 length is 13 residues. CDR1 is LNHDA and CDR2 is SQIVND in the germline V gene (reference sequence). V dropped 6 bases and J dropped 8 bases, with 13 bases sitting between them.

This rearrangement joins TRBV7-2 to TRBJ2-7, with 7 bases lining up with TRBD2. CDR3 length: 15 residues. The V segment lost 4 bases and the J segment 2 bases; nucleotides outside the gene matches: 8. CDR1 and CDR2 from the germline V gene are SGHTA and FQGNSA. Here the CDR3 DNA reads TGTGCCAGCAGCTATTCGGCGGGGGACGCCTACGAGCAGTACTTC. Protein: CASSYSAGDAYEQYF.

V and J are TRBV7-2 and TRBJ2-7; no clear D. This CDR3 is 14 amino acids long. Germline lookup yields CDR1 SGHTA and CDR2 FQGNSA. The V and J ends lost 0 bases and 0 bases respectively, with 6 bases between them. CDR3 sequence: CASSLALNSYEQYF. The CDR3 nucleotides are TGTGCCAGCAGCTTAGCGTTAAACTCCTACGAGCAGTACTTC.